This entry concerns a single T cell receptor beta chain. The data were taken from a study of blood T cell repertoires in COVID-19. The trim removed 2 bases at V and 7 bases at J, leaving 8 bases unmatched. There are 15 residues in the CDR3. CDR1 MNHEY and CDR2 SVGEGT come from the germline V gene. Some clones are missing from TCRdb's copy, which holds only in-frame ones; the method was immunoSEQ multiplex PCR. The table lists 95,000 to 150,000 clones, roughly 83% of them singletons. Material for sequencing was peripheral blood. This sequence was found in a human donor in a cohort sampled during active COVID-19. The chain has TRBV6-2 or TRBV6-3 and TRBJ1-2, with 9 bases that match TRBD1. The CDR3 DNA reads as TGTGCCAGCAGTTACGGGGGACAGGGCCGAGGTGGCTACACCTTC. This sequence encodes CASSYGGQGRGGYTF.